The clone carrying this TCR beta chain was seen many times. The antigen is undetermined. These data come from a study of T cells in Graves' hyperthyroidism and ophthalmopathy. Study outcomes and limitations: Through a model of 13 V-J features, ophthalmopathy was separated from stable hyperthyroidism.

The TCR beta CDR3 regions underwent amplification using RNA transcripts as the source. HTBI primers were employed in a first-round RT-PCR of the TCR CDR3. TCRdb re-derived calls from the multiplex PCR reads in MiXCR, one entry per CDR3 protein. The data show about 580,000 distinct CDR3 sequences, 14% seen once. Diagnosis of hyperthyroidism was new in patients aged 18 to 65, and its duration was under 2 months. Criteria for exclusion of patients were uncontrolled infection, other autoimmune disease, pregnancy or lactation. For the diagnoses, clinical symptoms, serum thyroxine and TRAb, thyroid ultrasound and orbital computed tomography were used. The TCR comes from a woman aged 30 to 39 with Graves' hyperthyroidism that later progressed to Graves' ophthalmopathy. Specimen: blood.

The CDR3 coding sequence is TGCGCCAGCAGCTTGACAGGGGAGGAAAGGGAGCAGTTCTTC. This encodes CASSLTGEEREQFF. The chain links TRBV5-1 to TRBJ2-1; tentative D call: TRBD1 (7 bases). This CDR3 contains 14 residues. Trimming took 1 base from V and 10 from J, leaving 15 bases between them. Germline V CDR1 and CDR2: SGHRS, YFSETQ.